This entry lists 25 T cell receptor beta chains sequenced from one sample in a study of T cell responses to AZD1222 COVID-19 vaccine. Sequenced by immunoSEQ multiplex PCR; TCRdb stores in-frame clones only, minus some. This table holds around 84,000 clones, approximately 88% found once. Sequencing was performed on peripheral blood, taken on day 0 of AZD1222 vaccination. The receptors were gathered from an adult in good health.

The rearrangement links TRBV5-8 to TRBJ1-1; 10 nucleotides align to TRBD1. The J segment lost 6 bases and the V segment lost 3 bases, leaving 8 bases of the junction unmatched. This CDR3 is 15 amino acids long. Germline CDR1 and CDR2: SGHTS and YDEGEE. In DNA, the CDR3 is TGTGCCAGCAGCTGGACAGGGGGAAGCCGTGCTGAAGCTTTCTTT. Translated, it gives CASSWTGGSRAEAFF.

This clone was seen just once. This chain links TRBV5-6 with TRBJ2-1; tentatively, D is TRBD2 (5 bases). Germline lookup yields CDR1 SGHDT and CDR2 YYEEEE. The V and J ends lost 4 bases and 0 bases respectively, with 11 bases between them. The CDR3 has 15 residues. The CDR3 here is CASSPDGNSYNEQFF. The CDR3 DNA follows: TGTGCCAGCAGCCCGGACGGGAACTCCTACAATGAGCAGTTCTTC. The full variable domain, with the rest looked up from reference TRBV5-6 and TRBJ2-1, is DAGVTQSPTHLIKTRGQQVTLRCSPKSGHDTVSWYQQALGQGPQFIFQYYEEEERQRGNFPDRFSGHQFPNYSSELNVNALLLGDSALYLCASSPDGNSYNEQFFGPGTRLTVL.

The rearrangement joins TRBV6-6 to TRBJ1-5; 9 bases are a match to TRBD1. The CDR3 extends over 16 amino acids. Losses at the gene ends were 6 bases for V and 1 base for J; bases not matched to a gene: 7. The germline V gene encodes CDR1 MNHNY and CDR2 SVGAGI (reference sequence). The CDR3 region is CASRDHRGRSNQPQHF. The CDR3 DNA reads as TGTGCCAGCAGGGACCACAGGGGGCGAAGCAATCAGCCCCAGCATTTT.

The chain is built from TRBV2 and TRBJ1-2; weak D call: TRBD1 (6 bases). The CDR3 has 15 residues. V was shortened by 4 bases and J by 4 bases, with 16 bases between the two germline ends. The germline gives CDR1 SNHLY, CDR2 FYNNEI. The CDR3 spells CASSVTQGVSYGYTF. The CDR3 nucleotides are TGTGCCAGCAGTGTTACACAGGGAGTGTCCTATGGCTACACCTTC.

This chain uses TRBV7-7 with TRBJ2-5; TRBD1 matches 7 bases. Looked up from germline, CDR1 is SSHAT and CDR2 is FNYEAQ (reference sequence). V was clipped by 8 bases and J by 4 bases; unmatched bases: 7. The CDR3 loop spans 13 amino acids. This chain's CDR3 is CASRPTGIETQYF. The DNA for the CDR3 is TGTGCCAGCCGACCGACAGGGATAGAGACCCAGTACTTC.

This clone was observed a handful of times. The chain couples TRBV7-2 to TRBJ2-3, with D tentatively TRBD2 (7 bases). Trimming cost V 1 base and J 2 bases, with 16 bases left between them. The germline V gene encodes CDR1 SGHTA and CDR2 FQGNSA. The CDR3 has 17 amino acids. The CDR3 DNA reads TGTGCCAGCAGCTTAGTGGGGGGGACACGACCCACAGATACGCAGTATTTT. Its protein product is CASSLVGGTRPTDTQYF.

This chain joins TRBV6-5 and TRBJ1-4; weak D call: TRBD1 (5 bases). Trimming took off 7 bases at V and 5 bases at J, with 17 bases between the two ends. The germline CDR1 and CDR2 sequences are MNHEY and SVGAGI. CDR3 length: 15 residues. CDR3 region: CASMSGGPPNEKLFF. The CDR3 DNA reads as TGTGCCAGCATGTCGGGGGGACCCCCGAATGAAAAACTGTTTTTT.

The chain joins TRBV28 to TRBJ1-6; D unresolved. Germline loops: CDR1 MDHEN, CDR2 SYDVKM. Trimming removed 6 bases at V and 0 bases at J, with 9 bases between. The length of the CDR3 is 15 residues. The CDR3 DNA follows: TGTGCCAGCAGCCCTAGTAGCTCCTATAATTCACCCCTCCACTTT. Translating it yields CASSPSSSYNSPLHF.

The chain carries TRBV7-9 and TRBJ2-1; weak D call: TRBD1 (6 bases). In germline, CDR1 is SEHNR, CDR2 FQNEAQ (reference sequence). This CDR3 contains 16 residues. Trimming removed 5 bases at V and 7 bases at J, with 21 bases between. The CDR3 nucleotides are TGTGCCAGCAGCACCACAGCGGACAGTTCCTGGAATGAGCAGTTCTTC. Amino acids: CASSTTADSSWNEQFF. Based on the CDR3 plus reference TRBV7-9 and TRBJ2-1, the full variable domain is DTGVSQNPRHKITKRGQNVTFRCDPISEHNRLYWYRQTLGQGPEFLTYFQNEAQLEKSRLLSDRFSAERPKGSFSTLEIQRTEQGDSAMYLCASSTTADSSWNEQFFGPGTRLTVL.

CDR3 sequence: CASSETTYNEQFF. CDR3 DNA sequence: TGTGCCAGCAGTGAGACCACCTACAATGAGCAGTTCTTC. V usage is TRBV6-1 and J usage is TRBJ2-1; the D is unclear. Germline values: CDR1 MNHNS, CDR2 SASEGT. This CDR3 region has 13 residues. The ends were cut back, 3 bases at V and 2 bases at J, with 5 bases in the middle.

The chain employs TRBV5-1 and TRBJ2-1; 11 bases agree with TRBD2. After removal of 7 bases from V and 6 bases from J, the junction contained 9 bases not matched to a gene. CDR1 SGHRS and CDR2 YFSETQ come from the germline V gene. This CDR3 has 15 residues. The CDR3 DNA follows: TGCGCCAGCTCGATACTAGCGGGAGAGGCCAATGAGCAGTTCTTC. Its translation is CASSILAGEANEQFF.

The chain is built from TRBV7-3 and TRBJ2-2, with D maybe TRBD1 (5 bases). The CDR3 is 13 residues long. Trimming removed 3 bases from V and 5 bases from J, with 7 bases in between. CDR1 is SGHTA, CDR2 FQGTGA, per germline. The CDR3 nucleotides are TGTGCCAGCAGCTTTAAGGGGACCGGGGAGCTGTTTTTT. Its protein is CASSFKGTGELFF.

The rearrangement joins TRBV7-8 to TRBJ2-7, with a weak D call TRBD1 (6 bases). The length of the CDR3 is 14 residues. Deletions cut 5 bases from V and 4 bases from J, with 15 bases between. The germline V gene has CDR1 SGHVS and CDR2 FQNEAQ. The CDR3 coding sequence is TGTGCCAGCAGCCCGGACAGTGTTGGGTACGAGCAGTACTTC. It yields the protein CASSPDSVGYEQYF.

The chain employs TRBV29-1 and TRBJ2-5; possibly TRBD1 for D (5 bases). The CDR3 is made up of 13 amino acids. Deletions cut 4 bases from V and 2 bases from J, with 11 bases between. Germline V CDR1 and CDR2: SQVTM, ANQGSEA. The DNA of the CDR3 is TGCAGCGTTGTGTGGGCAGGGCAAGAGACCCAGTACTTC. Residues: CSVVWAGQETQYF. The complete variable domain, with remaining parts taken from reference TRBV29-1 and TRBJ2-5, reads SAVISQKPSRDICQRGTSLTIQCQVDSQVTMMFWYRQQPGQSLTLIATANQGSEATYESGFVIDKFPISRPNLTFSTLTVSNMSPEDSSIYLCSVVWAGQETQYFGPGTRLLVL.

The V and J genes are TRBV28 and TRBJ2-5; D ambiguous. The V gene lost 3 bases and the J gene lost 1 base, with 9 bases spanning the gap. CDR3 size: 14 residues. Germline CDR1 reads MDHEN; CDR2 reads SYDVKM. This chain's CDR3 is CASSFLGSQETQYF. Here the CDR3 DNA reads TGTGCCAGCAGTTTTTTAGGGTCCCAAGAGACCCAGTACTTC.

The gene calls are TRBV10-3 and TRBJ2-2; no clear D. The CDR3 contains 14 residues. Germline lookup yields CDR1 ENHRY and CDR2 SYGVKD. The V end lost 6 bases, the J end lost 2 bases, and 10 bases lay between the germline ends. The CDR3 reads CAIRQILNTGELFF. The CDR3 DNA reads TGTGCCATCAGGCAAATCCTCAACACCGGGGAGCTGTTTTTT.

The V and J genes are TRBV10-2 and TRBJ1-4, with D possibly TRBD1 on 6 matching bases. The V end lost 6 bases, the J end lost 6 bases, and 14 bases lay between the germline ends. CDR3 length: 14 residues. CDR1 and CDR2 (germline): WSHSY, SAAADI. CDR3 coding DNA: TGCGCCAGCAGAGGGACACCTGGGGATGAAAAACTGTTTTTT. Translation: CASRGTPGDEKLFF.

A remark on this clone: At the DNA level, this CDR3 is encoded by other sequences in the same sample as well. V usage is TRBV19 and J usage is TRBJ1-1; TRBD1 matches at 9 bases. The CDR3 has 14 amino acids. Germline-derived CDR1 and CDR2 are LNHDA and SQIVND (reference sequence). V was pared by 4 bases and J by 0 bases, with 0 bases of the junction left unmatched. CDR3 amino acids: CASSRDRVNTEAFF. CDR3 DNA sequence: TGTGCCAGTAGTAGGGACAGGGTGAACACTGAAGCTTTCTTT.

This chain connects TRBV6-5 to TRBJ1-1; D is unclear. This CDR3 has 14 residues. Trimming shortened V by 7 bases and J by 1 base, and 13 bases separated the two germline ends. Germline loops: CDR1 MNHEY, CDR2 SVGAGI. The CDR3 protein is CASTQTFENTEAFF. The CDR3 coding sequence is TGTGCCAGCACCCAGACATTCGAGAACACTGAAGCTTTCTTT.

CDR3 protein: CASSLSATGGLYGYTF. CDR3 coding DNA: TGTGCCAGCAGTTTATCGGCGACAGGGGGCCTCTATGGCTACACCTTC. The genes are TRBV28 and TRBJ1-2, with 10 bases matching TRBD1. CDR3 length: 16 amino acids. The germline V gene encodes CDR1 MDHEN and CDR2 SYDVKM. V gave up 1 base and J gave up 4 bases; unmatched junction bases: 6.

This clone was seen a single time. This chain's CDR3 is CASSLVTSTDTQYF. The CDR3 bases are TGTGCCAGCAGTTTAGTGACAAGCACAGATACGCAGTATTTT. V usage is TRBV28 and J usage is TRBJ2-3, with D uncertain. Deletions cut 2 bases from V and 0 bases from J, with 6 bases between. The CDR3 spans 14 residues. Germline V CDR1 and CDR2: MDHEN, SYDVKM.

The rearrangement joins TRBV15 to TRBJ2-3; 7 bases map to TRBD2. Per germline, CDR1 LNHNV and CDR2 YYDKDF (reference sequence). This CDR3 is built from 15 residues. The V and J ends lost 0 bases and 4 bases, in that order; junction bases with no gene match: 4. CDR3: CATSRERERSDTQYF. In DNA form, the CDR3 reads TGTGCCACCAGCAGAGAGCGGGAGAGGTCAGATACGCAGTATTTT.

Only one count was recorded for this clone. The chain recombines TRBV6-5 with TRBJ2-1; 9 bases map to TRBD1. CDR1 and CDR2 from the germline V gene are MNHEY and SVGAGI. V trimming: 1 base; J trimming: 6 bases; junction bases outside the gene matches: 4. The CDR3 loop spans 15 amino acids. The chain's CDR3 is CASSYLQGAGNEQFF. The CDR3 DNA sequence: TGTGCCAGCAGTTACTTACAGGGGGCTGGCAATGAGCAGTTCTTC.

This clone was counted once. The chain recombines TRBV30 with TRBJ2-1, with D perhaps TRBD1 (5 bases). The CDR3 is 16 amino acids. Trimming removed 2 bases from V and 0 bases from J, with 14 bases in between. Germline lookup yields CDR1 GTSNPN and CDR2 SVGIG (reference sequence). Written as DNA, the CDR3 is TGTGCCTGGAGTACAGGCAGCCCCAGCTCCTACAATGAGCAGTTCTTC. It yields the protein CAWSTGSPSSYNEQFF.

In its sample, this clone was seen a few times. The chain employs TRBV12-3 or TRBV12-4 and TRBJ1-3; D unresolved. CDR3 length equals 12 residues. Trimming shortened V by 6 bases and J by 3 bases, and 6 bases separated the two germline ends. The CDR3 DNA reads as TGTGCCAGCAGCTCGGGTGGAAACACCATATATTTT. Its translation: CASSSGGNTIYF.